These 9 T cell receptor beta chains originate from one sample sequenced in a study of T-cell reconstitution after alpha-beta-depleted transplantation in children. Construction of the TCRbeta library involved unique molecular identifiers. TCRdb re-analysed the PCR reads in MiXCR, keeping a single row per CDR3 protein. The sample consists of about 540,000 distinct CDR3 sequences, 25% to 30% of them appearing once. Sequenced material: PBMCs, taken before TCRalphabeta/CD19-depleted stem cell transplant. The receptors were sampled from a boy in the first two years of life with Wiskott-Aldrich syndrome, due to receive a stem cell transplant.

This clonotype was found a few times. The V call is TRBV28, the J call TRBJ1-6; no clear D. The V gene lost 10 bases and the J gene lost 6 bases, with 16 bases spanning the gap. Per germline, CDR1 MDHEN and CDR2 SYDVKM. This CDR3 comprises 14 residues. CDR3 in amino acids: CATETSTSNSPLHF. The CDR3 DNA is TGTGCCACCGAAACCAGCACCAGTAATTCACCCCTCCACTTT.

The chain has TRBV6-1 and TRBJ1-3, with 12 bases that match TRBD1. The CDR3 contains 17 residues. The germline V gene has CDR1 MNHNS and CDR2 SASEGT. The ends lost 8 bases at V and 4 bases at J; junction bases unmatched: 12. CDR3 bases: TGTGCCAGCGGGAGCGGTAGTGGGACAGGGGGCGGAAACACCATATATTTT. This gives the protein CASGSGSGTGGGNTIYF.

The CDR3, as DNA: TGCAGCGTTGAACGTACCGGGGAGCTGTTTTTT. Amino acids: CSVERTGELFF. The chain combines TRBV29-1 with TRBJ2-2; the D is unclear. CDR1 is SQVTM, CDR2 ANQGSEA, per germline. Deletions cut 2 bases from V and 5 bases from J, with 3 bases between. CDR3 length equals 11 residues.

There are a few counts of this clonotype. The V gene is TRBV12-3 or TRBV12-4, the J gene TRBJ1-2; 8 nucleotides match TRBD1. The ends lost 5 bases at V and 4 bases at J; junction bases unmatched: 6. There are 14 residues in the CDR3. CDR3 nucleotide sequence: TGTGCCAGCAGTCCCGGGACAGGAGCCTATGGCTACACCTTC. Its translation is CASSPGTGAYGYTF.

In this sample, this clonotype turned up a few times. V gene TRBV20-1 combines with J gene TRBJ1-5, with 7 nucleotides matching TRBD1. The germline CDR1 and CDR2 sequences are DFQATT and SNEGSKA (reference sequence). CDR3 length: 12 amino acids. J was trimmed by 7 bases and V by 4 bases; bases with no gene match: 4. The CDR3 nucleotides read TGCAGTGCTAACAGGGGCCAACAGCCCCAGCATTTT. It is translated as CSANRGQQPQHF.

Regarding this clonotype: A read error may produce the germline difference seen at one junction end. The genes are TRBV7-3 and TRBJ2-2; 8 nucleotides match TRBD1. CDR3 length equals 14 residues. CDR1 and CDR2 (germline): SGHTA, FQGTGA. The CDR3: CASSLTGGSGELFF. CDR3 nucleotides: TGCGCCAGCAGCTTAACAGGGGGATCCGGGGAGCTGTTTTTT.

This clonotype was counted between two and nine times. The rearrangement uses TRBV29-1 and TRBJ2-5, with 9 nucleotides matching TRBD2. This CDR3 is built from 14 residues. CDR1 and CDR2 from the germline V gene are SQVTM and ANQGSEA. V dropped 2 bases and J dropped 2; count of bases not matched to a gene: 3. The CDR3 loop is CSVEPSGRQETQYF. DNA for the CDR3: TGCAGCGTTGAACCCAGCGGGAGGCAAGAGACCCAGTACTTC.

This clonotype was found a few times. The CDR3 loop is CSATDATGRSSYEQYF. CDR3 nucleotides: TGCAGTGCTACCGACGCGACGGGACGGAGCTCCTACGAGCAGTACTTC. This chain connects TRBV20-1 to TRBJ2-7; TRBD1 or TRBD2 may be the D gene (5 bases each). This CDR3 contains 16 residues. V was clipped by 4 bases and J by 0 bases, with 19 bases between them. The germline CDR1 and CDR2 sequences are DFQATT and SNEGSKA (reference sequence).

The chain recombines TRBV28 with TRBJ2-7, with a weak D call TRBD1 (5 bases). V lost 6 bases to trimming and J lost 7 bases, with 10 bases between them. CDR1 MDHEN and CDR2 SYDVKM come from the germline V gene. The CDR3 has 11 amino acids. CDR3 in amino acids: CASRYRTEQYF. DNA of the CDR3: TGTGCCAGCAGGTACCGGACAGAGCAGTACTTC.